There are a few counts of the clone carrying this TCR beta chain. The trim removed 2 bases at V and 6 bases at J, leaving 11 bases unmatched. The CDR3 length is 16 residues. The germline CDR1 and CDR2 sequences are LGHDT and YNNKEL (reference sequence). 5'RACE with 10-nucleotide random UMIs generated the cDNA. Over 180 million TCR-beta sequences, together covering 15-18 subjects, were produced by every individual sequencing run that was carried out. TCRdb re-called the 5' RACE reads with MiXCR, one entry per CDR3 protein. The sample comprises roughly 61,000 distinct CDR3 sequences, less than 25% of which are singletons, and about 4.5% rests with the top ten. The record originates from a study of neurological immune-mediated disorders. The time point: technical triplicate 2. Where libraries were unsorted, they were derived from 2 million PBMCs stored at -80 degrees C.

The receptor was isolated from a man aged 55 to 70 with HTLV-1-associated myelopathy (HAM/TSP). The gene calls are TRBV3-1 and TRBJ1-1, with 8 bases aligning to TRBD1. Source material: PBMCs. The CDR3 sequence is CASSQSDTGGWSEAFF. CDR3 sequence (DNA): TGTGCCAGCAGCCAATCGGATACAGGGGGATGGTCTGAAGCTTTCTTT. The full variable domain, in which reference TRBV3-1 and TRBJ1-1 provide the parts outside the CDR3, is DTAVSQTPKYLVTQMGNDKSIKCEQNLGHDTMYWYKQDSKKFLKIMFSYNNKELIINETVPNRFSPKSPDKAHLNLHINSLELGDSAVYFCASSQSDTGGWSEAFFGQGTRLTVV.